Below, one TCR beta chain is given with its context. Its specificity is not known. TCRdb re-analysed the reads in MiXCR, keeping a single row per CDR3 protein. The data contain roughly 990,000 distinct CDR3 sequences, approximately 30% of them singletons. The sample belongs to a study of T cell repertoires in cytomegalovirus infection. Overall study: HLA-B-restricted CMV epitopes that are well studied, plus recently identified HLA-C-restricted ones, were used by the study. Study results and caveats: Carriage of CMV together with the relevant HLA was identifiable through cumulative public TCR beta family frequency.

This receptor was taken from a human donor in good health (CMV status not recorded). Some clones in this sample may be carry-over from other donors' samples. The sequencing here drew on cultured CD8+ T cells from PBMCs, taken from culture after CMV antigen stimulation.

The CDR3 protein is CASSFGGISYELYF. The CDR3 coding sequence is TGTGCCAGCAGTTTTGGAGGGATCTCCTACGAACTGTACTTC. The rearrangement uses TRBV27 and TRBJ2-7; D is possibly TRBD2 (6 bases). The CDR3 consists of 14 residues. V gave up 3 bases and J gave up 12 bases, with 21 bases separating them. Germline CDR1 and CDR2: MNHEY and SMNVEV (reference sequence).